Included here is one T cell receptor beta chain sequence, with context. Its antigen is as yet unknown. The data were taken from a study of identical twins. Study-wide results and limits: Without tracking the same donors, conclusions rested on cross-sectional statistical analysis. Twins shared out-of-frame alpha sequences with excess low generation probability.

A single record per CDR3 protein comes from TCRdb applying MiXCR to the 5' RACE reads. The sample records 700,000 or so distinct CDR3 sequences, approximately 21% being singletons. V was trimmed by 6 bases and J by 8 bases, leaving 13 bases between them. There are 12 residues in the CDR3. The sample also formed part of further work on T cells expressing NK-cell markers. This second report adds: Of eight sequenced donors, seven were HCMV-seropositive and one HCMV-seronegative. Researchers report these clonotypes also headed the CD3+CD56-NKG2C+ fraction in several donors.

The source of this sequence is a woman between 18 and 30 years old in good health. This rearrangement joins TRBV12-3 or TRBV12-4 to TRBJ1-2, with D tentatively TRBD1 (5 bases). The sample comprised PBMCs. In DNA form, the CDR3 reads TGTGCCAGCAGCTCTAATTCAGGGGGCTACACCTTC. This gives the protein CASSSNSGGYTF.